These 20 T cell receptor beta chains share one sample of origin, sequenced in a study of siplizumab effects on memory and regulatory T cells (dated by TCRdb to the late 2010s). The method behind the library was the immunoSEQ multiplex PCR assay. The clones in this table, taken by TCRdb from immuneACCESS, are in-frame only. Not every clone is retained; where verified, under half of the shortfall comes from an unresolved V gene, and the cause of the rest is unknown. In this sample the table shows 85,000 to 90,000 clones, around 90% of which occur a single time. About 16% of the sample is taken by the ten largest. The sequenced material came from CD4+ T cells sorted from blood. Source of these receptors: a human donor in good health.

CDR3 coding DNA: TGCGCCAGCAGCTCGACGGGAGGGAATACTGAAGCTTTCTTT. Its protein product is CASSSTGGNTEAFF. The J gene is TRBJ1-1, the V gene TRBV5-1; D gene unclear. Trimming removed 3 bases from V and 5 bases from J, with 14 bases in between. Per germline, CDR1 SGHRS and CDR2 YFSETQ. The CDR3 contains 14 residues.

V usage is TRBV5-1 and J usage is TRBJ2-5; D is ambiguous. The DNA end favors TRBJ2-7, so the J call may be wrong. This CDR3 contains 14 residues. CDR1 and CDR2 from the germline V gene are SGHRS and YFSETQ. CDR3 nucleotide sequence: TGCGCCAGCAGCTTGGCCGGCAGGTCCTACGAGCAGTACTTC. Amino acid sequence: CASSLAGRSYEQYF.

The V and J genes are TRBV27 and TRBJ2-1, with a weak D call TRBD1 (6 bases). Germline CDR1 MNHEY, CDR2 SMNVEV (reference sequence). This CDR3 contains 13 residues. V lost 5 bases and J lost 10, with 15 bases in between. The CDR3 nucleotides are TGTGCCAGCAGTCCTCAGGGGCGTGGGGAGCAGTTCTTC. This gives the protein CASSPQGRGEQFF.

In this sample, this clone turned up once. This rearrangement joins TRBV19 to TRBJ1-5; the D gene is possibly TRBD1 (6 bases). The germline V and J ends were trimmed by 6 bases and 7 bases, with 16 bases remaining between them. In germline, CDR1 is LNHDA, CDR2 SQIVND (reference sequence). The CDR3 loop spans 14 amino acids. In DNA form, the CDR3 reads TGTGCCAGTAGCGGGGCAGGGGAAGGGCAGCCCCAGCATTTT. It is translated as CASSGAGEGQPQHF. The entire variable domain, with the rest obtained from reference TRBV19 and TRBJ1-5, is as follows: DGGITQSPKYLFRKEGQNVTLSCEQNLNHDAMYWYRQDPGQGLRLIYYSQIVNDFQKGDIAEGYSVSREKKESFPLTVTSAQKNPTAFYLCASSGAGEGQPQHFGDGTRLSIL.

The genes are TRBV4-1 and TRBJ2-7, with D perhaps TRBD2 (6 bases). Trimming took off 1 base at V and 2 bases at J, with 18 bases between the two ends. Germline-derived CDR1 and CDR2 are MGHRA and YSYEKL. The CDR3 sequence is 17 residues long. CDR3 residues: CASSQGLRDSLAYEQYF. CDR3 nucleotides: TGCGCCAGCAGCCAAGGACTCCGGGACTCTCTGGCCTACGAGCAGTACTTC.

The chain is built from TRBV5-4 and TRBJ2-2; 7 bases match TRBD1. Trimming took 3 bases from V and 0 from J; bases not matched to a gene: 2. The germline V gene encodes CDR1 SGHNT and CDR2 YYREEE (reference sequence). The CDR3 runs 15 residues. The CDR3 nucleotides read TGTGCCAGCAGCTCCGGGACAGCGAACACCGGGGAGCTGTTTTTT. Translation: CASSSGTANTGELFF.

J is TRBJ2-5 and V is TRBV7-3; D is perhaps TRBD1 (6 bases). CDR3 size: 13 residues. V lost 0 bases and J lost 7, with 9 bases in between. The germline gives CDR1 SGHTA, CDR2 FQGTGA. In nucleotides, the CDR3 is TGTGCCAGCAGCTTAACTTTGGGGGCGACCCAGTACTTC. Its translation is CASSLTLGATQYF.

The chain links TRBV19 to TRBJ1-2; TRBD1 matches at 8 bases. With V trimmed by 4 bases and J by 5 bases, 6 bases remained unmatched. The CDR3 consists of 14 residues. Germline assignment: CDR1 LNHDA and CDR2 SQIVND (reference sequence). CDR3 in amino acids: CASSTQGANYGYTF. Here the CDR3 DNA reads TGTGCCAGTAGTACGCAGGGGGCGAATTATGGCTACACCTTC.

The chain carries TRBV6-1 and TRBJ1-2; 7 bases align to TRBD1. The CDR3 consists of 13 residues. J gave up 3 bases and V 6 bases, and 4 bases lay outside the gene matches. The germline CDR1 and CDR2 sequences are MNHNS and SASEGT. The CDR3 sequence is CASRTGVHYGYTF. The CDR3 DNA reads TGTGCCAGCAGAACAGGGGTGCACTATGGCTACACCTTC.

The V and J genes are TRBV28 and TRBJ2-5; D gene ambiguous. V lost 2 bases to trimming and J lost 6 bases, with 10 bases between them. The length of the CDR3 is 13 residues. Germline V gene data show CDR1 as MDHEN and CDR2 as SYDVKM. The CDR3 is CASSLMAVKTQYF. The CDR3 nucleotides read TGTGCCAGCAGTTTAATGGCGGTCAAGACCCAGTACTTC.

This sequence joins TRBV12-5 and TRBJ1-1; weak D call: TRBD1 (5 bases). Trimming removed 1 base at V and 5 bases at J, with 11 bases between. CDR1 is LGHNT and CDR2 is FRNRAP in the germline V gene. The CDR3 loop spans 14 amino acids. The chain's CDR3 is CASGLAPGRTEAFF. In nucleotides, the CDR3 is TGTGCTAGTGGTTTGGCACCAGGGCGGACTGAAGCTTTCTTT.

The V gene is TRBV5-1, the J gene TRBJ1-4; TRBD1 aligns across 10 bases. The CDR3 consists of 13 residues. Germline trimming cut 3 bases from V and 8 bases from J; bases unmatched to any gene: 1. CDR1 and CDR2 (germline): SGHRS, YFSETQ. In DNA form, the CDR3 reads TGCGCCAGCAGCTCGACAGGGGGCGAAAAACTGTTTTTT. It yields the protein CASSSTGGEKLFF.

This clone showed up just a few times. The chain recombines TRBV5-4 with TRBJ2-7; 8 bases agree with TRBD1. Germline V CDR1 and CDR2: SGHNT, YYREEE (reference sequence). The ends lost 3 bases at V and 3 bases at J; junction bases unmatched: 8. The length of the CDR3 is 15 residues. CDR3 amino acids: CASSSSGGQGYEQYF. Written as DNA, the CDR3 is TGTGCCAGCAGCTCCTCAGGGGGCCAAGGCTACGAGCAGTACTTC.

The chain carries TRBV5-4 and TRBJ2-7, with 9 bases identical to TRBD2. J gave up 2 bases and V 0 bases, and 12 bases lay outside the gene matches. This CDR3 spans 18 amino acids. Germline V CDR1 and CDR2: SGHNT, YYREEE (reference sequence). CDR3 loop: CASSLETSGLIEAYEQYF. CDR3 nucleotides: TGTGCCAGCAGCTTGGAGACTAGCGGACTTATTGAAGCCTACGAGCAGTACTTC.

This clone was picked up a small number of times. The chain recombines TRBV6-6 with TRBJ1-2, with a tentative D call TRBD1 (6 bases). Germline V CDR1 and CDR2: MNHNY, SVGAGI (reference sequence). V was shortened by 6 bases and J by 8 bases, with 10 bases between the two germline ends. The length of the CDR3 is 11 residues. DNA for the CDR3: TGTGCCAGCAGCAGACAGGTGGGCTACACCTTC. This sequence encodes CASSRQVGYTF.

V is TRBV5-1 and J is TRBJ2-7, with D possibly TRBD1 on 5 matching bases. V was shortened by 0 bases and J by 6 bases, with 13 bases between the two germline ends. Per germline, CDR1 SGHRS and CDR2 YFSETQ. The CDR3 length is 14 residues. CDR3 bases: TGCGCCAGCAGCTTGGACCAGGGTCCCTCCGAGCAGTACTTC. Its translation: CASSLDQGPSEQYF.

This clone was observed once. The chain links TRBV2 to TRBJ2-7; maybe TRBD2 (6 bases). The V and J ends lost 10 bases and 4 bases respectively, with 17 bases between them. The CDR3 extends over 13 amino acids. Germline V CDR1 and CDR2: SNHLY, FYNNEI. The DNA for the CDR3 is TGTGCCATCCGGGACCGGGGGTCATACGAGCAGTACTTC. Amino acid sequence: CAIRDRGSYEQYF.

This clone was counted only a few times. The V gene is TRBV28, the J gene TRBJ2-3, with 11 bases that match TRBD2. V was clipped by 1 base and J by 4 bases; unmatched bases: 10. Germline loops: CDR1 MDHEN, CDR2 SYDVKM. CDR3 size: 18 residues. The CDR3 protein is CASSLSSRLAGIPDTQYF. Here the CDR3 DNA reads TGTGCCAGCAGTTTATCTTCCCGACTAGCGGGAATCCCAGATACGCAGTATTTT.

J is TRBJ1-5 and V is TRBV5-8; D not resolved. Germline V gene lookup returns CDR1 SGHTS and CDR2 YDEGEE. V was cut by 7 bases and J by 1 base, with 12 bases left in between. The CDR3 runs 14 residues. The CDR3 spells CASLSRLSNQPQHF. For the CDR3, the DNA is TGTGCCAGCCTCAGCCGTTTGAGCAATCAGCCCCAGCATTTT.

The chain joins TRBV7-9 to TRBJ2-5; D unclear. Germline V gene sequence: CDR1 SEHNR, CDR2 FQNEAQ (reference sequence). Trimming cost V 0 bases and J 5 bases, with 1 base left between them. The CDR3 runs 11 residues. CDR3 region: CASSLAETQYF. The CDR3 coding sequence is TGTGCCAGCAGCTTAGCGGAGACCCAGTACTTC.